The TCR beta chain described here comes from a study of T-cell memory formation after mild COVID-19. UMIs and sample barcodes were carried by the TCR alpha and TCR beta cDNA libraries that 5'RACE produced using constant-segment primers. Each CDR3 protein is one row after TCRdb ran MiXCR on the 5' RACE reads. The profile shows under 150,000 distinct CDR3 sequences, about a fifth of them singletons. V was clipped by 2 bases and J by 1 base, with 6 bases between them. Germline CDR1 and CDR2: MGHRA and YSYEKL. The CDR3 covers 14 residues. V is TRBV4-1 and J is TRBJ1-5; D unclear. Sequencing was performed on PBMCs or a T cell subset sorted from them (not recorded which). The origin of this receptor is a man between 18 and 35 years old who had mild COVID-19 (a few samples of this study predate the infection). Cell type and time point are not known. CDR3 coding DNA: TGCGCCAGCAGCCAACAGGAGAGCAATCAGCCCCAGCATTTT. It encodes CASSQQESNQPQHF.